The TCR beta chain described here comes from a study of blood T cell repertoires in COVID-19. About the study: Whether acute or convalescent, the COVID-19 samples came from the United States, Italy and Spain.

Per the original data handling: Cell counts per sample came from amplifying reference gene primers. Produced via immunoSEQ multiplex PCR; TCRdb's table is partial and in-frame only. The V and J calls and the clone size are those of that table, but D and trimming were determined from the DNA. The sample yields around 100,000 clones, 70% to 90% seen once. The CDR3 sequence is 18 residues long. Germline V gene lookup returns CDR1 KGHDR and CDR2 SFDVKD. The J segment lost 7 bases and the V segment lost 3 bases, leaving 15 bases of the junction unmatched. This sequence originates from a human donor in a cohort sampled during active COVID-19. The chain is built from TRBV24-1 and TRBJ1-1, with 11 nucleotides matching TRBD1. Specimen: peripheral blood. CDR3 amino acids: CATSDGTKWTGGAGEAFF. CDR3 DNA sequence: TGTGCCACCAGTGATGGTACGAAGTGGACAGGGGGCGCGGGTGAAGCTTTCTTT.